The clone carrying this TCR beta chain has just a few counts. The repertoire was sequenced with immunoSEQ multiplex PCR; TCRdb's copy has only in-frame clones and lacks some. The table lists about 250,000 clones, 85% to 90% of them singletons, with more than 1.5% in the top ten. This entry comes from a study of blood T cell repertoires in COVID-19. Study summary: From the United States, Italy and Spain came samples of acute and convalescent COVID-19.

The trim removed 3 bases at V and 9 bases at J, leaving 6 bases unmatched. The CDR3 loop spans 16 amino acids. The germline gives CDR1 ENHRY, CDR2 SYGVKD. This sequence was found in a man aged 40-50 years who had recovered from COVID-19. The J gene is TRBJ2-1, the V gene TRBV10-3; 15 bases are shared with TRBD2. Sequencing was done on a sample of PBMCs or T cells enriched from blood (not recorded which). CDR3 sequence reads: CAISEGLAGGLVEQFF. CDR3 DNA sequence: TGTGCCATCAGTGAAGGACTAGCGGGGGGGTTGGTTGAGCAGTTCTTC.